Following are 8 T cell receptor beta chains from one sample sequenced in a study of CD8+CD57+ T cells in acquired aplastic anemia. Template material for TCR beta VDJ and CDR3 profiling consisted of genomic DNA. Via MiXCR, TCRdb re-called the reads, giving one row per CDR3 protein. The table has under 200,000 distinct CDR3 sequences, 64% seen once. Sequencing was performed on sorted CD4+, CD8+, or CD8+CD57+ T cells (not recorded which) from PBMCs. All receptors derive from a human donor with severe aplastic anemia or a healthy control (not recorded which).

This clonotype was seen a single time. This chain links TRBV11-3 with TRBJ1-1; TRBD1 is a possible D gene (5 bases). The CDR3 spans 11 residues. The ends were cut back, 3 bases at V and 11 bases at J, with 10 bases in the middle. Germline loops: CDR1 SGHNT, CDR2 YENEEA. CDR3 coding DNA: TGTGCCAGCAGCTTCTCCGGGGGTGCTTTCTTT. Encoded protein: CASSFSGGAFF.

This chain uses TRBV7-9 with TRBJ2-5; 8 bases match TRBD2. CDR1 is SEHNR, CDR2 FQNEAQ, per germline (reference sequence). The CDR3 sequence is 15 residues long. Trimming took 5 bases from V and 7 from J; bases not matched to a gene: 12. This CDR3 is CASSAPEREYGTQYF. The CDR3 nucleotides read TGTGCCAGCAGCGCCCCGGAGCGGGAGTATGGGACCCAGTACTTC.

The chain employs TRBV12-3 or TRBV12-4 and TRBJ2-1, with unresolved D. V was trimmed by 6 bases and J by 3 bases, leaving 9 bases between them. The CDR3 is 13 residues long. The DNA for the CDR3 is TGTGCCAGCAGGAGGCAGGACTACAATGAGCAGTTCTTC. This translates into CASRRQDYNEQFF.

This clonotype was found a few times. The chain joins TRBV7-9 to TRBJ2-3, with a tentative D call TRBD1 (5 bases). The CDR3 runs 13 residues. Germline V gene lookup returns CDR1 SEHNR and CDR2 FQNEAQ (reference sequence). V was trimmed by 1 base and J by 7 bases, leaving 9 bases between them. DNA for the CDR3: TGTGCCAGCAGCTTAGATGACAGAAATACGCAGTATTTT. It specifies CASSLDDRNTQYF.

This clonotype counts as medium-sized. The CDR3 DNA follows: TGTGCCAGCCCTAGCGAGGAAGACAATGAGCAGTTCTTC. Amino acid sequence: CASPSEEDNEQFF. The chain couples TRBV18 to TRBJ2-1; weak D call: TRBD2 (6 bases). The CDR3 has 13 amino acids. V was pared by 8 bases and J by 5 bases, with 13 bases between. Looked up from germline, CDR1 is KGHSH and CDR2 is LQKENI.

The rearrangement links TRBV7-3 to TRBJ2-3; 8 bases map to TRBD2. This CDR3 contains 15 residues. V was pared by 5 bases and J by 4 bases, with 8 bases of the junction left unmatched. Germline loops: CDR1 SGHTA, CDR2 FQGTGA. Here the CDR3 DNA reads TGTGCCAGCAGCCTCGGACTAGCCGTCCCAGATACGCAGTATTTT. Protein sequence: CASSLGLAVPDTQYF.

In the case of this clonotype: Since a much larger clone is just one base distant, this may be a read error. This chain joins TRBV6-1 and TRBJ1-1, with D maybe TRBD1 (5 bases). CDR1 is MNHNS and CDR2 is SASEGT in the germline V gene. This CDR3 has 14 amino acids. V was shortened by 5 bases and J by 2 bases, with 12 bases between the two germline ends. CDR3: CASSFPGGNTEAFF. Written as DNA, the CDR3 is TGTGCCAGCAGTTTCCCGGGGGGAAACACTGAAGCTTTCTTT.

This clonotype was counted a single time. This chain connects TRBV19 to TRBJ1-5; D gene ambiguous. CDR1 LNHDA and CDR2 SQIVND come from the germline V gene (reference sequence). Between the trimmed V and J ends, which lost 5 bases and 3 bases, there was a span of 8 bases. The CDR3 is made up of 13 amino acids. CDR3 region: CASSVQHNQPQHF. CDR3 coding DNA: TGTGCCAGTAGTGTTCAGCACAATCAGCCCCAGCATTTT.